A selection of T cell receptor beta chains follows, all from one sample in a study of shared clonotypes between healthy human individuals. Generated by immunoSEQ multiplex PCR, the TCRdb table keeps only in-frame clones and is missing some. This sample has millions of clones, with 90% to 95% found just once. Sequencing was done on a sample of naive CD4+ T cells from PBMCs. These receptors originate from a man younger than 35 in good health. Some clones in this sample may be carry-over from other donors' samples. The CDR3 runs from the conserved cysteine through the conserved F or W. D genes are given only for firm matches. Clone size is shown for a subset of rows, as once, few, many or a class of expanded clone.

J gene,clone size,CDR3 length,D gene,V gene,CDR3 protein,CDR3 DNA
TRBJ1-5,-,16,-,TRBV2,CASSESTDYSNQPQHF,TGTGCCAGCAGTGAGTCGACAGACTATAGCAATCAGCCCCAGCATTTT
TRBJ2-7,-,13,-,TRBV2,CASRIRGQGEQYF,TGTGCCAGCAGGATACGGGGCCAAGGGGAGCAGTACTTC
TRBJ1-1,few,14,-,TRBV7-3,CASSFQGQGTEAFF,TGTGCCAGCAGCTTTCAGGGTCAGGGCACTGAAGCTTTCTTT
TRBJ2-7,-,15,-,TRBV19,CASSITRDGAYEQYF,TGTGCCAGTAGTATTACCCGGGACGGAGCCTACGAGCAGTACTTC
TRBJ2-1,-,15,-,TRBV7-6,CASSPRSGLGNEQFF,TGTGCCAGCAGCCCACGGAGTGGTCTAGGGAATGAGCAGTTCTTC
TRBJ1-1,-,14,-,TRBV6-5,CASSYYRLNTEAFF,TGTGCCAGCAGTTACTATCGGCTGAACACTGAAGCTTTCTTT
TRBJ2-7,-,15,TRBD2,TRBV28,CASSWGSGRIDEQYF,TGTGCCAGCAGTTGGGGTAGCGGGAGAATCGACGAGCAGTACTTC
TRBJ2-2,-,17,TRBD1,TRBV5-1,CASSAQTGTGGTGELFF,TGCGCCAGCAGCGCCCAAACCGGGACAGGGGGCACCGGGGAGCTGTTTTTT
TRBJ2-1,-,14,TRBD2,TRBV6-6,CASKGGEGQNEQFF,TGTGCCAGCAAAGGCGGGGAGGGCCAAAATGAGCAGTTCTTC
TRBJ2-2,few,13,-,TRBV7-2,CASSYIYTGELFF,TGTGCCAGCAGCTATATATACACCGGGGAGCTGTTTTTT
TRBJ2-7,-,13,-,TRBV28,CASSLLPTYEQYF,TGTGCCAGCAGTTTATTACCAACCTACGAGCAGTACTTC
TRBJ2-1,-,14,-,TRBV7-9,CASSLVAGWGEQFF,TGTGCCAGCAGCTTAGTCGCAGGGTGGGGTGAGCAGTTCTTC
TRBJ2-7,-,14,-,TRBV6-5,CASSYRPGSYEQYF,TGTGCCAGCAGTTACCGACCAGGGTCCTACGAGCAGTACTTC
TRBJ1-1,-,14,TRBD1,TRBV10-2,CASSRTGKNTEAFF,TGCGCCAGCAGTCGGACAGGGAAGAACACTGAAGCTTTCTTT
TRBJ1-6,-,14,-,TRBV28,CASTSGAQLSPLHF,TGTGCCAGCACTAGTGGGGCTCAACTTTCACCCCTCCACTTT
TRBJ2-2,-,16,TRBD2,TRBV9,CASSVVPSGDTGELFF,TGTGCCAGCAGCGTAGTTCCTAGCGGGGACACCGGGGAGCTGTTTTTT
TRBJ1-5,-,14,-,TRBV28,CASSRPGDLQPQHF,TGTGCCAGCAGTCGTCCGGGAGACCTTCAGCCCCAGCATTTT
TRBJ2-1,-,15,TRBD2,TRBV5-1,CASSPLAGSYNEQFF,TGCGCCAGCAGCCCTCTAGCGGGGTCCTACAATGAGCAGTTCTTC
TRBJ2-1,-,17,TRBD2,TRBV7-2,CASSLGQGLAAHNEQFF,TGTGCCAGCAGCTTAGGACAGGGACTAGCCGCGCACAATGAGCAGTTCTTC
TRBJ2-6,-,17,-,TRBV7-7,CASSEAWPQSRANVLTF,TGTGCCAGCAGCGAAGCATGGCCACAAAGTCGGGCCAACGTCCTGACTTTC
TRBJ2-3,-,15,TRBD2,TRBV5-6,CASSSVAGRTDTQYF,TGTGCCAGCAGCTCCGTAGCGGGACGCACAGATACGCAGTATTTT
TRBJ2-2,-,15,-,TRBV15,CATSRGVSNTGELFF,TGTGCCACCAGCAGAGGCGTCAGCAACACCGGGGAGCTGTTTTTT
TRBJ2-1,once,14,-,TRBV5-1,CASSFRQEGNEQFF,TGCGCCAGCAGCTTTCGGCAAGAAGGTAATGAGCAGTTCTTC
TRBJ2-6,-,14,-,TRBV27,CASSLLSGANVLTF,TGTGCCAGCAGTTTGCTCTCTGGGGCCAACGTCCTGACTTTC
TRBJ2-7,-,12,-,TRBV6-5,CATMGGAREQYF,TGTGCCACTATGGGGGGGGCTCGCGAGCAGTACTTC
TRBJ2-1,-,15,TRBD2,TRBV2,CASSDGLAAYNEQFF,TGTGCCAGCAGTGATGGACTAGCGGCCTACAATGAGCAGTTCTTC
TRBJ2-7,-,16,-,TRBV7-2,CASSLGGLRSRGEQYF,TGTGCCAGCAGCTTAGGAGGGCTTCGGTCGAGAGGCGAGCAGTACTTC
TRBJ2-2,-,14,-,TRBV11-3,CASSSRGVTGELFF,TGTGCCAGCAGCTCCAGGGGTGTCACCGGGGAGCTGTTTTTT
TRBJ2-1,-,17,TRBD2,TRBV6-4,CASRYGLAAFSYNEQFF,TGTGCCAGCAGATACGGACTAGCGGCCTTCTCCTACAATGAGCAGTTCTTC
TRBJ2-5,-,15,TRBD2,TRBV7-9,CASSQSGLGRETQYF,TGTGCCAGCAGCCAATCAGGACTAGGAAGGGAGACCCAGTACTTC
TRBJ2-1,-,15,TRBD1,TRBV18,CATSSGQGAYNEQFF,TGTGCCACTTCAAGCGGACAGGGGGCTTACAATGAGCAGTTCTTC
TRBJ2-5,-,13,TRBD1,TRBV5-1,CASSSTGEETQYF,TGCGCCAGCAGCTCGACAGGGGAAGAGACCCAGTACTTC
TRBJ2-3,once,14,-,TRBV4-3,CASSQGSQTDTQYF,TGCGCCAGCAGCCAAGGCAGCCAAACAGATACGCAGTATTTT
TRBJ2-7,-,15,TRBD2,TRBV7-2,CASSLLSSGVGEQYF,TGTGCCAGCAGCTTGCTCTCTAGCGGGGTTGGCGAGCAGTACTTC
TRBJ2-2,once,14,-,TRBV2,CASRFLTNTGELFF,TGTGCCAGCAGATTCCTCACGAACACCGGGGAGCTGTTTTTT
TRBJ2-7,-,13,TRBD2,TRBV10-3,CAISREGHGEQYF,TGTGCCATCTCGAGGGAGGGCCACGGCGAGCAGTACTTC
TRBJ1-1,-,15,-,TRBV5-1,CASSLLGRVITEAFF,TGCGCCAGCAGCTTGCTCGGCAGGGTTATCACTGAAGCTTTCTTT
TRBJ2-2,-,13,TRBD1,TRBV10-3,CAIKDRGTGELFF,TGTGCCATTAAAGACAGGGGCACCGGGGAGCTGTTTTTT
TRBJ2-1,-,16,TRBD2,TRBV5-1,CASSLRTSPLFEEQFF,TGCGCCAGCAGCTTAAGGACTAGCCCCCTCTTTGAGGAGCAGTTCTTC
TRBJ2-5,-,15,TRBD2,TRBV14,CASSPSDSGSETQYF,TGTGCCAGCAGCCCCTCGGATAGCGGGAGTGAGACCCAGTACTTC
TRBJ1-1,-,13,-,TRBV5-1,CASSQGPPTEAFF,TGCGCCAGCAGCCAAGGGCCTCCTACTGAAGCTTTCTTT
TRBJ2-2,-,16,-,TRBV5-1,CASSLGQGPDTGELFF,TGCGCCAGCAGCTTGGGGCAGGGGCCGGACACCGGGGAGCTGTTTTTT
TRBJ2-5,once,14,-,TRBV14,CASSQTGFQETQYF,TGTGCCAGCAGCCAAACAGGGTTCCAAGAGACCCAGTACTTC
TRBJ1-4,-,14,-,TRBV28,CASNVGGTNEKLFF,TGTGCCAGCAACGTAGGGGGAACTAATGAAAAACTGTTTTTT
TRBJ2-3,once,16,TRBD2,TRBV5-1,CASSSRLAGSTDTQYF,TGCGCCAGCAGCTCCCGACTAGCGGGAAGCACAGATACGCAGTATTTT
TRBJ1-1,-,13,-,TRBV5-1,CASSLEGSTEAFF,TGCGCCAGCAGCTTGGAAGGGAGCACTGAAGCTTTCTTT
TRBJ2-7,once,14,-,TRBV30,CAWKASGAFYEQYF,TGTGCCTGGAAAGCGTCCGGGGCTTTCTACGAGCAGTACTTC
TRBJ1-1,-,13,-,TRBV6-1,CASSLHVNTEAFF,TGTGCCAGCAGCCTACATGTAAACACTGAAGCTTTCTTT
TRBJ1-1,once,12,-,TRBV6-5,CASSQRGTEAFF,TGTGCCAGCAGTCAACGGGGCACTGAAGCTTTCTTT
TRBJ2-7,-,15,-,TRBV7-2,CASSSPDRSSYEQYF,TGTGCCAGCAGCTCCCCGGACAGATCCTCCTACGAGCAGTACTTC
TRBJ2-7,-,17,TRBD2,TRBV7-2,CASSPLRTSGRWYEQYF,TGTGCCAGCAGCCCGTTACGGACTAGCGGGAGGTGGTACGAGCAGTACTTC
TRBJ1-5,-,15,TRBD1,TRBV6-5,CASSRRGIRAEPQHF,TGTGCCAGCAGCCGCAGGGGGATCAGGGCGGAACCCCAGCATTTT
TRBJ2-5,-,13,TRBD1,TRBV10-3,CAISPGGVETQYF,TGTGCCATCAGCCCAGGGGGCGTAGAGACCCAGTACTTC
TRBJ2-5,-,14,-,TRBV6-6,CASSDLTGSETQYF,TGTGCCAGCAGTGACCTTACGGGGTCCGAGACCCAGTACTTC
TRBJ2-7,-,11,-,TRBV6-8,CASSTGHEQYF,TGTGCCAGCAGTACCGGCCACGAGCAGTACTTC
TRBJ2-7,-,13,TRBD1,TRBV11-3,CASSTGQTYEQYF,TGTGCCAGCTCAACGGGACAGACCTACGAGCAGTACTTC
TRBJ2-3,-,13,TRBD1,TRBV29-1,CSVPGQSTDTQYF,TGCAGCGTTCCGGGACAGAGCACAGATACGCAGTATTTT
TRBJ2-2,-,14,-,TRBV6-6,CASSPGVGTGELFF,TGTGCCAGCAGCCCCGGGGTAGGAACCGGGGAGCTGTTTTTT